This T cell receptor (beta chain) was captured by sequencing in a study of vaccination and CD4 T cells after COVID-19. Across the study: A median of around 70 days (range 14 to 241) separated dose two from the taking of post-vaccine samples. Study-level points and caveats: For SARS-CoV-2-reactive clonotypes, the median went from around 20 to 38, a nonsignificant increase.

Treatment indicated: roughly ten-day PBMC culture with coronavirus spike peptide pools or control peptides (ViraFEST assay). ViraFEST used peptide pools to expand antigen-specific T cells before TCR sequencing. Comments on this clonotype: The antigen remains unidentified.

CDR1 and CDR2 (germline): KGHDR, SFDVKD. The CDR3 runs to 13 residues. Trimming shortened V by 10 bases and J by 4 bases, and 15 bases separated the two germline ends. Sequence data for DNA of cultured CD4+ T cells were generated by the Oncomine TCR Beta short-read assay. TCRdb re-derived calls from the PCR reads in MiXCR, one entry per CDR3 protein. The profile covers roughly 15,000 distinct CDR3 sequences, with roughly half appearing a single time and less than 15% taken by the ten largest. The gene calls are TRBV24-1 and TRBJ1-1, with TRBD1 as a possible D gene (6 bases). The sequence derives from a human donor who had recovered from COVID-19. The sequencing sample was made of CD4+ T cells from blood, cultured in vitro. CDR3 loop: CATKQGSGTEAFF. DNA of the CDR3: TGTGCCACAAAGCAGGGGTCGGGCACTGAAGCTTTCTTT.